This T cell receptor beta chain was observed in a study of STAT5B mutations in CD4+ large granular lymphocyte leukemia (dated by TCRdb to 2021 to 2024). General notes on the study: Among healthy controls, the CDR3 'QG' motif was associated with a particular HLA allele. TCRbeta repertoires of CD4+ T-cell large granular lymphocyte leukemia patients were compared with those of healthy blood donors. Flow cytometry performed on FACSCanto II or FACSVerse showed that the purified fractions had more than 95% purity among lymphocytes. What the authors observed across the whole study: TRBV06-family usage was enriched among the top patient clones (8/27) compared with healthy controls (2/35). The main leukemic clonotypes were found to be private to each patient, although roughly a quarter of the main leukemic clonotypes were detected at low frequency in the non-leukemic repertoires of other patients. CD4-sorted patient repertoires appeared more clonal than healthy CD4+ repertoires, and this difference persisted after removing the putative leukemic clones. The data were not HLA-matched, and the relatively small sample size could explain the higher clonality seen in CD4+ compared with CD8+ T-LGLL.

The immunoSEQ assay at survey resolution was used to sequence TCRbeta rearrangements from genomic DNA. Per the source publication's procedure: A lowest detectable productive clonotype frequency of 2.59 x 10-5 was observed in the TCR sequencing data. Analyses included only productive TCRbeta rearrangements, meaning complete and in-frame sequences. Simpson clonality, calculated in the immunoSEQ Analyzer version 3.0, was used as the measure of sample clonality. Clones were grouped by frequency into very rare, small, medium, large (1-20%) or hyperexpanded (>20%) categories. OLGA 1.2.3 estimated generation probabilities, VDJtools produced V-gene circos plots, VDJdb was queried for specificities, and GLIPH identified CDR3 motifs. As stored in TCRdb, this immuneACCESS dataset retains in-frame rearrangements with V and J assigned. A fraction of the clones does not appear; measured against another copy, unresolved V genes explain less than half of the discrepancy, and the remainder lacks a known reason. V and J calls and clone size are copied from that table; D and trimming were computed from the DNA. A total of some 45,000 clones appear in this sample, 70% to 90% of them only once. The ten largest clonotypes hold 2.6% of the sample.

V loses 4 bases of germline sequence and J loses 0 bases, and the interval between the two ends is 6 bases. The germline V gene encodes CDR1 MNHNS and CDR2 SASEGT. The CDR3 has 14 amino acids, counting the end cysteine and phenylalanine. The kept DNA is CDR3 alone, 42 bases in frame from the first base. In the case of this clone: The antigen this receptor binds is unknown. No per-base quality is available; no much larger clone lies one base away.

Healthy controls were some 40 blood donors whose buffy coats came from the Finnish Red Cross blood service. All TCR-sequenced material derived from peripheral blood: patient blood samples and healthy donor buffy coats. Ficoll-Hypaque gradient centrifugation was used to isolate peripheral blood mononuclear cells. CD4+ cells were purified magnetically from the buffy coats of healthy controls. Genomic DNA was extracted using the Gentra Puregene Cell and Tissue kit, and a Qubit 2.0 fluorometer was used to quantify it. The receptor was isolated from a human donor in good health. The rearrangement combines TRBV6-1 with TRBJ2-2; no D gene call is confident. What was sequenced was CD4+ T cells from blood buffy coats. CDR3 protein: CASSGHTNTGELFF. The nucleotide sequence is TGTGCCAGCAGTGGTCACACGAACACCGGGGAGCTGTTTTTT.